Listed below are T cell receptor beta chains from one sample, sequenced in a study of graft-versus-host responses after intestinal transplantation. Libraries were prepared by immunoSEQ multiplex PCR; TCRdb keeps only in-frame clonotypes and omits some of them. Among tens of thousands of clones listed, roughly 93% were seen once. These receptors lack a known antigen. The source material was unstimulated CD8+ T cells sorted from spleen or lymph node cells, sampled before transplant. These receptor sequences come from a human donor who was the organ donor for an intestinal transplant. Each CDR3 is given with its conserved first and last residue. D genes are given only for firm matches. Where a row states a size, it is once, few, many or the class of an expanded clone; other rows omit it.

V: TRBV27
size: -
J: TRBJ1-5
D: -
CDR3: CASSLNQNQPQHF
DNA: TGTGCCAGCAGTCTGAACCAGAATCAGCCCCAGCATTTT

V: TRBV14
size: -
J: TRBJ2-1
D: -
CDR3: CASSQDWWEQFF
DNA: TGTGCCAGCAGCCAAGACTGGTGGGAGCAGTTCTTC

V: TRBV30
size: -
J: TRBJ2-3
D: -
CDR3: CAWSPRVNTQYF
DNA: TGTGCCTGGAGTCCCCGCGTAAATACGCAGTATTTT

V: TRBV5-1
size: -
J: TRBJ2-7
D: -
CDR3: CASSFGEDYEQYF
DNA: TGCGCCAGCAGCTTTGGCGAGGACTACGAGCAGTACTTC

V: TRBV4-1
size: -
J: TRBJ2-7
D: TRBD1
CDR3: CASSQVGTGSHEQYF
DNA: TGCGCCAGCAGCCAAGTAGGGACAGGGTCCCACGAGCAGTACTTC

V: TRBV9
size: -
J: TRBJ1-1
D: TRBD1
CDR3: CASSPQGVNTEAFF
DNA: TGTGCCAGCAGCCCTCAGGGGGTGAACACTGAAGCTTTCTTT

V: TRBV21-1
size: -
J: TRBJ1-5
D: -
CDR3: CASSKGTGTPMKESNQPQHF
DNA: TGTGCCAGCAGCAAAGGGACAGGGACACCTATGAAGGAAAGCAATCAGCCCCAGCATTTT

V: TRBV5-4
size: -
J: TRBJ2-7
D: -
CDR3: CASSLPGLKYEQYF
DNA: TGTGCCAGCAGCTTGCCCGGACTTAAGTACGAGCAGTACTTC

V: TRBV9
size: -
J: TRBJ2-2
D: -
CDR3: CAGTGEYTGELFF
DNA: TGTGCCGGCACGGGAGAGTACACCGGGGAGCTGTTTTTT

V: TRBV19
size: -
J: TRBJ1-4
D: -
CDR3: CASSMEGATNEKLFF
DNA: TGTGCCAGTAGTATGGAGGGAGCAACTAATGAAAAACTGTTTTTT

V: TRBV7-2
size: -
J: TRBJ2-1
D: -
CDR3: CASSWGNEQFF
DNA: TGTGCCAGCAGTTGGGGGAATGAGCAGTTCTTC

V: TRBV27
size: -
J: TRBJ2-1
D: TRBD1
CDR3: CASSLGTGYNEQFF
DNA: TGTGCCAGCAGTTTAGGGACAGGCTACAATGAGCAGTTCTTC

V: TRBV5-4
size: -
J: TRBJ2-1
D: -
CDR3: CALQTGFYNEQFF
DNA: TGTGCCTTACAGACCGGTTTTTACAATGAGCAGTTCTTC

V: TRBV5-6
size: -
J: TRBJ1-1
D: -
CDR3: CASSLVKGTEAFF
DNA: TGTGCCAGCAGCTTGGTCAAGGGGACAGAAGCTTTCTTT

V: TRBV29-1
size: -
J: TRBJ2-5
D: TRBD1
CDR3: CSVETDSVALGQGPQETQYF
DNA: TGCAGCGTTGAAACCGACTCGGTAGCTCTGGGACAGGGGCCCCAAGAGACCCAGTACTTC

V: TRBV10-3
size: -
J: TRBJ2-3
D: -
CDR3: CAISESLLDTQYF
DNA: TGTGCCATCAGTGAGTCCCTTTTGGATACGCAGTATTTT

V: TRBV7-9
size: -
J: TRBJ1-1
D: -
CDR3: CASSFSGAEAFF
DNA: TGTGCCAGCAGCTTCTCGGGAGCTGAAGCTTTCTTT

V: TRBV9
size: -
J: TRBJ2-7
D: -
CDR3: CASSVGGGGTYEQYF
DNA: TGTGCCAGCAGCGTAGGTGGAGGGGGCACCTACGAGCAGTACTTC

V: TRBV4-1
size: -
J: TRBJ2-3
D: -
CDR3: CASSRTPGQKSDTQYF
DNA: TGCGCCAGCAGCCGCACACCGGGACAAAAATCAGATACGCAGTATTTT

V: TRBV28
size: -
J: TRBJ2-7
D: -
CDR3: CASSFLAGTYEQYF
DNA: TGTGCCAGCAGTTTCTTAGCAGGGACCTACGAGCAGTACTTC

V: TRBV5-5
size: -
J: TRBJ2-1
D: -
CDR3: CASSFVALLDNEQFF
DNA: TGTGCCAGCAGCTTTGTGGCTTTACTAGACAATGAGCAGTTCTTC

V: TRBV25-1
size: -
J: TRBJ2-7
D: -
CDR3: CASSDAYEQYF
DNA: TGTGCCAGCAGTGATGCCTACGAGCAGTACTTC

V: TRBV5-6
size: -
J: TRBJ1-6
D: -
CDR3: CASSTGGGGSPLHF
DNA: TGTGCCAGCAGCACCGGTGGAGGGGGTTCACCCCTCCACTTT

V: TRBV11-1
size: -
J: TRBJ2-1
D: -
CDR3: CASSLAGRERSSYNEQFF
DNA: TGTGCCAGCAGCTTAGCAGGACGGGAGCGGAGCTCCTACAATGAGCAGTTCTTC

V: TRBV9
size: -
J: TRBJ2-3
D: -
CDR3: CASSLGGRTDTQYF
DNA: TGTGCCAGCAGCCTGGGGGGACGCACAGATACGCAGTATTTT

V: TRBV6-5
size: -
J: TRBJ2-7
D: TRBD2
CDR3: CASSYTGGPKEQYF
DNA: TGTGCCAGCAGTTACACGGGAGGCCCCAAGGAGCAGTACTTC

V: TRBV27
size: -
J: TRBJ1-4
D: -
CDR3: CASSLWGRKNEKLFF
DNA: TGTGCCAGCAGTTTATGGGGGAGAAAGAATGAAAAACTGTTTTTT

V: TRBV9
size: -
J: TRBJ2-5
D: -
CDR3: CASSQFGGLWWQETQYF
DNA: TGTGCCAGCAGTCAATTCGGGGGGCTTTGGTGGCAAGAGACCCAGTACTTC

V: TRBV19
size: -
J: TRBJ2-1
D: TRBD2
CDR3: CASRGTSGYEQFF
DNA: TGTGCCAGTAGGGGGACTAGCGGGTATGAGCAGTTCTTC

V: TRBV7-2
size: -
J: TRBJ2-2
D: TRBD2
CDR3: CASSLISWEGRGGELFF
DNA: TGTGCCAGCAGCTTAATCTCGTGGGAGGGCCGAGGCGGGGAGCTGTTTTTT

V: TRBV9
size: -
J: TRBJ2-7
D: TRBD2
CDR3: CASSVALAGDEQYF
DNA: TGTGCCAGCAGCGTAGCGCTAGCGGGAGACGAGCAGTACTTC

V: TRBV7-6
size: once
J: TRBJ2-1
D: -
CDR3: CASSLRVWNEQFF
DNA: TGTGCCAGCAGCTTAAGGGTGTGGAATGAGCAGTTCTTC

V: TRBV28
size: -
J: TRBJ1-2
D: TRBD1
CDR3: CASTPRQGANYGYTF
DNA: TGTGCCAGCACCCCCCGACAGGGGGCTAACTATGGCTACACCTTC

V: TRBV4-1
size: -
J: TRBJ2-1
D: -
CDR3: CASSQEGDSYNEQFF
DNA: TGCGCCAGCAGCCAAGAGGGAGACTCCTACAATGAGCAGTTCTTC

V: TRBV7-9
size: -
J: TRBJ1-3
D: -
CDR3: CASSLGGDTIYF
DNA: TGTGCCAGCAGCTTAGGGGGGGACACCATATATTTT

V: TRBV28
size: -
J: TRBJ1-2
D: TRBD1
CDR3: CASSLTRDSLEGYTF
DNA: TGTGCCAGCAGCCTTACCCGGGACAGCCTTGAGGGCTACACCTTC

V: TRBV10-3
size: few
J: TRBJ2-2
D: -
CDR3: CAISDWTLLANTGELFF
DNA: TGTGCCATCAGTGACTGGACGCTTCTCGCGAACACCGGGGAGCTGTTTTTT

V: TRBV27
size: -
J: TRBJ2-1
D: -
CDR3: CASSFGTPYNEQFF
DNA: TGTGCCAGCAGTTTTGGGACCCCATACAATGAGCAGTTCTTC